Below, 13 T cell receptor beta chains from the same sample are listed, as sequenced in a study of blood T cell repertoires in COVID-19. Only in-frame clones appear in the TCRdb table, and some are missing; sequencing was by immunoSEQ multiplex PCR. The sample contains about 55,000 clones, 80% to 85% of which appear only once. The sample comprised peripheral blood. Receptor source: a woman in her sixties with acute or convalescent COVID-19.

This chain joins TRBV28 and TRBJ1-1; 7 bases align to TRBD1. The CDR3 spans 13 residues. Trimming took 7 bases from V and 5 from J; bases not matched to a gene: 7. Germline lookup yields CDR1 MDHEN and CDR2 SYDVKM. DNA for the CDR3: TGTGCCAGCAAGAAAGACAGGGTAACTGAAGCTTTCTTT. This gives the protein CASKKDRVTEAFF.

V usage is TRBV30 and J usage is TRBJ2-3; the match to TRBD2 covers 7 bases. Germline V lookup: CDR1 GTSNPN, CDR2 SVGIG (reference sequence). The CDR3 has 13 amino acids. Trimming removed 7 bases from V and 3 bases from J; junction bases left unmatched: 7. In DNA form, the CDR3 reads TGTGCCTCCTCAGACGGGGGGACAGATACGCAGTATTTT. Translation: CASSDGGTDTQYF.

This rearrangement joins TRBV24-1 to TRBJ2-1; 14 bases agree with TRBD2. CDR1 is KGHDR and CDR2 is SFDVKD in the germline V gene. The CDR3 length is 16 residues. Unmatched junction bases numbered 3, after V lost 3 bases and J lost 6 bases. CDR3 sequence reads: CATSDTGTSGSNEQFF. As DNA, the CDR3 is TGTGCCACCAGTGATACCGGGACTAGCGGGAGCAATGAGCAGTTCTTC.

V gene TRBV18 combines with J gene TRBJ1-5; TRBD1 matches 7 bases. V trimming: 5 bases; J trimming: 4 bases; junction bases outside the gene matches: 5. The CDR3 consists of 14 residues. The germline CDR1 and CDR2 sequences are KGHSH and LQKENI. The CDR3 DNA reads TGTGCCAGCTCATCAGGACAGGAGAATCAGCCCCAGCATTTT. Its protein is CASSSGQENQPQHF. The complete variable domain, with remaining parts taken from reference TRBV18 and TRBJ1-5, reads NAGVMQNPRHLVRRRGQEARLRCSPMKGHSHVYWYRQLPEEGLKFMVYLQKENIIDESGMPKERFSAEFPKEGPSILRIQQVVRGDSAAYFCASSSGQENQPQHFGDGTRLSIL.

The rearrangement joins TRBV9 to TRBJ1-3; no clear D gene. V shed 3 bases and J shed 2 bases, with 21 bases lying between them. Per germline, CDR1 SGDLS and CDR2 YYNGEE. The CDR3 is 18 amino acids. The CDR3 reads CASSAAPAGFWTGNTIYF. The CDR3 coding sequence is TGTGCCAGCAGCGCCGCGCCGGCGGGGTTTTGGACTGGAAACACCATATATTTT.

The CDR3 protein is CASRLTGGPLGYTF. The CDR3 nucleotides read TGTGCCAGCAGGTTAACAGGGGGCCCTCTTGGCTACACCTTC. V usage is TRBV7-9 and J usage is TRBJ1-2; 9 bases are a match to TRBD1. The CDR3 has 14 residues. The germline CDR1 and CDR2 sequences are SEHNR and FQNEAQ (reference sequence). V dropped 6 bases and J dropped 7; count of bases not matched to a gene: 9.

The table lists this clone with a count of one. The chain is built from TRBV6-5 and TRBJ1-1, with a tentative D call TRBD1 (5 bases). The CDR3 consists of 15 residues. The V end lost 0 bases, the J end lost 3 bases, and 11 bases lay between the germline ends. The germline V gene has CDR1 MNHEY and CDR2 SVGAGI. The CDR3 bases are TGTGCCAGCAGTTACTCGCCCAGGGTTGACACTGAAGCTTTCTTT. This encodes CASSYSPRVDTEAFF.

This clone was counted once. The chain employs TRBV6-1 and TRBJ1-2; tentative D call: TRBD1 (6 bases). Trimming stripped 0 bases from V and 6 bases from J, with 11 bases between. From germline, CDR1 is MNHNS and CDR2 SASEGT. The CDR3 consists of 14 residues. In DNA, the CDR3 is TGTGCCAGCAGTGAAGCCTACAGGGAACATGGCTACACCTTC. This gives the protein CASSEAYREHGYTF.

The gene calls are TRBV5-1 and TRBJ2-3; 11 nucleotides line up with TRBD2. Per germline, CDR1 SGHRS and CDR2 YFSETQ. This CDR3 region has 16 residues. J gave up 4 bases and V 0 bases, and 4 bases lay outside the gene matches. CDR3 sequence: CASSLGPSGRPDTQYF. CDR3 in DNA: TGCGCCAGCAGCTTGGGGCCTAGCGGGAGGCCAGATACGCAGTATTTT.

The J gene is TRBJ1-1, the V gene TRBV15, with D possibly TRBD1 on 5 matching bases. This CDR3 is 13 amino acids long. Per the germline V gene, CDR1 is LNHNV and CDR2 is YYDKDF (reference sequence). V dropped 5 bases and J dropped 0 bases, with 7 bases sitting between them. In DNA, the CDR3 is TGTGCCACCAGCTCGACAGTGAACACTGAAGCTTTCTTT. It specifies CATSSTVNTEAFF.

The CDR3 region has the DNA TGCAGCGTTGGTTTCAGGGAAACGAGCTATGGCTACACCTTC. This encodes CSVGFRETSYGYTF. V is TRBV29-1 and J is TRBJ1-2, with D perhaps matching TRBD1 (5 bases). The V end lost 4 bases, the J end lost 4 bases, and 16 bases lay between the germline ends. From germline, CDR1 is SQVTM and CDR2 ANQGSEA. The CDR3 is 14 residues long.

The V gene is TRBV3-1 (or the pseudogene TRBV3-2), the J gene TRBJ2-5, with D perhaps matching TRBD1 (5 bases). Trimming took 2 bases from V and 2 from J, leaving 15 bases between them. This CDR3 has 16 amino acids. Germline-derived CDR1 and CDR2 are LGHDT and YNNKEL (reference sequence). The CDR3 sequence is CASSQLGTGQQETQYF. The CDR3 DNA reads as TGTGCCAGCAGCCAACTGGGAACAGGCCAACAAGAGACCCAGTACTTC.

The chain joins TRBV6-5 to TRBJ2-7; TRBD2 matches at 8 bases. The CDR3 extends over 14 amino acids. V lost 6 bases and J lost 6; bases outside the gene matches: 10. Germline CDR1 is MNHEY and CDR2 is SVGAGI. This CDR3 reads CASSARGTSSEQYF. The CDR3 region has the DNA TGTGCCAGCAGCGCCCGGGGGACTAGTTCCGAGCAGTACTTC.